This T cell receptor beta chain was sequenced during a study of blood T cell repertoires in COVID-19. About the research overall: Samples came from the United States, Italy and Spain, spanning acute and convalescent COVID-19. T cells, B-cell-depleted T cells, or PBMCs provided the cDNA or gDNA that served as material.

This CDR3 region has 16 residues. Unmatched junction bases numbered 6, after V lost 4 bases and J lost 5 bases. Germline CDR1 reads SGHNT; CDR2 reads YYREEE (reference sequence). Source study methods: Reference gene primer amplification gave estimated nucleated cell counts. Only in-frame clones appear in the TCRdb table, and some are missing; sequencing was by immunoSEQ multiplex PCR. The D gene and trimming were derived from the DNA, and the V and J assignments and clone size from that table. The table shows 100,000 to 150,000 clones, with around four fifths occurring only once. This TCR came from a man between 60 and 75 years old with acute or convalescent COVID-19. The chain carries TRBV5-4 and TRBJ2-3, with TRBD2 identical over 14 bases. Sequencing was performed on peripheral blood. DNA of the CDR3: TGTGCCAGCAGCACAGGACTAGCGGGAGGCGAAGATACGCAGTATTTT. Translating it yields CASSTGLAGGEDTQYF.